By frequency, the clone carrying this TCR beta chain registers medium-sized. Looked up from germline, CDR1 is KGHSH and CDR2 is LQKENI. This CDR3 spans 12 amino acids. The coding DNA is unavailable. This specimen comes from a study of synovial regulatory T cells in juvenile arthritis. Clones were sequenced by immunoSEQ multiplex PCR, and TCRdb holds only the in-frame ones, with some missing. Reported are 800 to 1,000 clones; the ten largest clones contain 6.1%. Matched peripheral blood accompanied the synovial fluid taken from each patient with active arthritis. The chain has TRBV18 and TRBJ2-7. Material for sequencing was Treg cells from the synovium. The receptor was isolated from a donor aged 2-30 years with juvenile idiopathic arthritis. Here the CDR3 reads CASSPPTYEQYF.